This TCR beta chain stems from a study of naive and memory T cell subsets. The germline CDR1 and CDR2 sequences are SGHTA and FQGNSA. V dropped 1 base and J dropped 2 bases, with 12 bases sitting between them. The CDR3 runs 15 residues. This clonotype has at least ten counts. The beta constant-region primer was an equimolar mix of two oligonucleotides covering TRBC1 and TRBC2. MiXCR, applied by TCRdb to the UMI-ligation and nested PCR reads, yields one record per CDR3 protein. The sample shows approximately 85,000 distinct CDR3 sequences, more than 6.5% of them seen only once. What was sequenced was central memory CD4+ T cells from blood. The chain employs TRBV7-2 and TRBJ2-7; D uncertain. The sequence came from a human donor in good health. The CDR3 sequence is CASSLVSQSTYEQYF. The CDR3 DNA reads as TGTGCCAGCAGCTTAGTATCACAGAGTACCTACGAGCAGTACTTC.